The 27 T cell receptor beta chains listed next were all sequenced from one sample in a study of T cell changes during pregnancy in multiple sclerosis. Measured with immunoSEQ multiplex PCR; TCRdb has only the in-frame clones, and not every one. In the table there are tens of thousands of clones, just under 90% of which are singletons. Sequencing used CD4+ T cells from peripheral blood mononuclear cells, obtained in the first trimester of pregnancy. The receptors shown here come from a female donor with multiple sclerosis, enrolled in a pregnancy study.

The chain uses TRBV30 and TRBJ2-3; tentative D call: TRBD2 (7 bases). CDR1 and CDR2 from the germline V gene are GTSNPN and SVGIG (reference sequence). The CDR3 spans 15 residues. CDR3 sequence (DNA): TGTGCTCTGGAGAGGGGGGGACTCAGCACAGATACGCAGTATTTT. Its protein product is CALERGGLSTDTQYF.

The CDR3 DNA is TGCGCCAGCAGCCTAGCGGAACAATCCTCCTACGAGCAGTACTTC. Translation: CASSLAEQSSYEQYF. This chain joins TRBV4-1 and TRBJ2-7, with TRBD2 as a possible D gene (6 bases). Trimming removed 4 bases at V and 0 bases at J, with 13 bases between. Germline CDR1 reads MGHRA; CDR2 reads YSYEKL. The CDR3 is 15 amino acids.

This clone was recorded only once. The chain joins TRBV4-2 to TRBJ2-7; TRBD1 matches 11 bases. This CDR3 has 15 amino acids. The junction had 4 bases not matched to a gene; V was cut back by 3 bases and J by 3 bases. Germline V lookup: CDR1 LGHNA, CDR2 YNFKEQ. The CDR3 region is CASSQQGQGGYEQYF. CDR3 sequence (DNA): TGTGCCAGCAGCCAGCAGGGACAGGGGGGCTACGAGCAGTACTTC.

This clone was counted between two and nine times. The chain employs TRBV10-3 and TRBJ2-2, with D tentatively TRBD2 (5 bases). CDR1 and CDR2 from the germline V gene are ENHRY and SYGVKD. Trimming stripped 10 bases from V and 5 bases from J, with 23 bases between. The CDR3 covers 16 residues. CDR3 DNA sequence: TGTGCCACCTCCAATGAGGGAAGCACCCTGACCGGGGAGCTGTTTTTT. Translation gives CATSNEGSTLTGELFF.

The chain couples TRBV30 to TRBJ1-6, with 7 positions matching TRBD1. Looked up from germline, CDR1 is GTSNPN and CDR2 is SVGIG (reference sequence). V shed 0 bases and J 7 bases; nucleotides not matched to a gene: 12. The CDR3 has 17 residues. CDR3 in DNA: TGTGCCTGGAGTGTATGGAGAACCGGGACAGAAAATTCACCCCTCCACTTT. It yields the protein CAWSVWRTGTENSPLHF.

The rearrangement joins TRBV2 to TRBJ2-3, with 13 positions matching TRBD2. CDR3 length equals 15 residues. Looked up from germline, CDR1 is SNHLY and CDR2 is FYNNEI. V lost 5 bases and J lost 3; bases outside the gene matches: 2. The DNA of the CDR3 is TGTGCCAGCAGTTTACTAGCGGGGGGGACAGATACGCAGTATTTT. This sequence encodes CASSLLAGGTDTQYF.

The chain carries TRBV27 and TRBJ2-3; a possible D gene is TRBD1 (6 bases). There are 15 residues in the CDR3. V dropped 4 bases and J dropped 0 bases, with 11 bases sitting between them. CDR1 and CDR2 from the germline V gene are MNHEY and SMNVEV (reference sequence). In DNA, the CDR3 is TGTGCCAGCAGTTCACCACAGGGAAGCACAGATACGCAGTATTTT. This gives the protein CASSSPQGSTDTQYF.

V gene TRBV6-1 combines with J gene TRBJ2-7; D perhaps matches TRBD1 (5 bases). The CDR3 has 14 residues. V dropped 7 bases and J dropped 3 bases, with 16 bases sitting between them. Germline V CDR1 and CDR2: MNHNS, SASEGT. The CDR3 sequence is CASMLIQGIYEQYF. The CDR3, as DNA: TGTGCCAGCATGCTCATCCAGGGAATCTACGAGCAGTACTTC.

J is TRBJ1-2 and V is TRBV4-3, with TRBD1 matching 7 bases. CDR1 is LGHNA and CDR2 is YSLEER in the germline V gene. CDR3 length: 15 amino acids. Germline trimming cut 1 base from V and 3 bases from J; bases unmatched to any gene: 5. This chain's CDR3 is CASSQVLGQDYGYTF. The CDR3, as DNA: TGCGCCAGCAGCCAAGTATTAGGACAGGACTATGGCTACACCTTC.

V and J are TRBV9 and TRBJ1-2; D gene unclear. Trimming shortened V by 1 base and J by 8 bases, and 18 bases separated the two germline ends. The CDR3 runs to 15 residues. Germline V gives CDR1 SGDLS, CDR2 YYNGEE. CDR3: CASSVPAGSSVGYTF. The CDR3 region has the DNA TGTGCCAGCAGCGTACCGGCAGGATCCTCTGTCGGCTACACCTTC.

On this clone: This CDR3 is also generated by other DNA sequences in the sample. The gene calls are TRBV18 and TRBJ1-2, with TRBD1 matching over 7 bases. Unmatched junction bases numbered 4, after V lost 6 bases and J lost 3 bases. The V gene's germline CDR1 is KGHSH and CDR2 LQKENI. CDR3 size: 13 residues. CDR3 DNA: TGTGCCAGCTCGCCAGGACAGGACTATGGCTACACCTTC. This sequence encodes CASSPGQDYGYTF. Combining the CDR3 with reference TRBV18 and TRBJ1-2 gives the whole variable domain NAGVMQNPRHLVRRRGQEARLRCSPMKGHSHVYWYRQLPEEGLKFMVYLQKENIIDESGMPKERFSAEFPKEGPSILRIQQVVRGDSAAYFCASSPGQDYGYTFGSGTRLTVV.

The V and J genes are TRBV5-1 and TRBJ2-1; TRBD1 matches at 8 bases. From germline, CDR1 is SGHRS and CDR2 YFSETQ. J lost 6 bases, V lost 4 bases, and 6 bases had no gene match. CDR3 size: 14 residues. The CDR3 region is CASSRGDRGNEQFF. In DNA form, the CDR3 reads TGCGCCAGCAGCAGGGGTGACAGGGGCAATGAGCAGTTCTTC.

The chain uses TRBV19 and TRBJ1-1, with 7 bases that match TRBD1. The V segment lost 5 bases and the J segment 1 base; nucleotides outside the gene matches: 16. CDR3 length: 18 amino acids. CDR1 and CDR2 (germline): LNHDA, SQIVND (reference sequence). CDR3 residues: CASSLRTGIRDRNTEAFF. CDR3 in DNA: TGTGCCAGTAGTTTGAGAACAGGGATTAGGGACAGGAACACTGAAGCTTTCTTT.

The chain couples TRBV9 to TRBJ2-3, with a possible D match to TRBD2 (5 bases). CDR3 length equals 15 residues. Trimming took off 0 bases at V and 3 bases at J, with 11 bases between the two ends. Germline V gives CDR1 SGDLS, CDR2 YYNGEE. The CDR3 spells CASSVGASYTDTQYF. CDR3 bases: TGTGCCAGCAGCGTAGGGGCTAGCTATACAGATACGCAGTATTTT. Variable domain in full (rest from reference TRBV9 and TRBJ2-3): DSGVTQTPKHLITATGQRVTLRCSPRSGDLSVYWYQQSLDQGLQFLIQYYNGEERAKGNILERFSAQQFPDLHSELNLSSLELGDSALYFCASSVGASYTDTQYFGPGTRLTVL.

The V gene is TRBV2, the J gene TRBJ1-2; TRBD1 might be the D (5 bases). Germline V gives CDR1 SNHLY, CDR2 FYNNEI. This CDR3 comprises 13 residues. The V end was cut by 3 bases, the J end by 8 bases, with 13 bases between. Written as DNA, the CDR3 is TGTGCCAGCAGTGAGTCCAGGGCCTACGGCTACACCTTC. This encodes CASSESRAYGYTF.

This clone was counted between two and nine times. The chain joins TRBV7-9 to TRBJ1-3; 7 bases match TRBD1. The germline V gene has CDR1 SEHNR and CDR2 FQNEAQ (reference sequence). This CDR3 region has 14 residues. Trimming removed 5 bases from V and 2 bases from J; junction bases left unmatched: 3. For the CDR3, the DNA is TGTGCCAGCAGCCCCGGGACAGCTGGAAACACCATATATTTT. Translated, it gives CASSPGTAGNTIYF.

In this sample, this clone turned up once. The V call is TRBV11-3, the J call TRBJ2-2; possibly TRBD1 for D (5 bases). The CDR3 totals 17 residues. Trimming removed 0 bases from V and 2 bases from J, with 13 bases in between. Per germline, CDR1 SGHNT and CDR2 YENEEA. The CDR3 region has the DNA TGTGCCAGCAGCTTAGAGCTCGGCAGGGCAAACACCGGGGAGCTGTTTTTT. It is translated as CASSLELGRANTGELFF. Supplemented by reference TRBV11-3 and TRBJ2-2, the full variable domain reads EAGVVQSPRYKIIEKKQPVAFWCNPISGHNTLYWYLQNLGQGPELLIRYENEEAVDDSQLPKDRFSAERLKGVDSTLKIQPAELGDSAVYLCASSLELGRANTGELFFGEGSRLTVL.

Here the CDR3 DNA reads TGTGCCAGCAGCTCCTTGGACAGGGGAGACAAAAACATTCAGTACTTC. Amino acid sequence: CASSSLDRGDKNIQYF. The J gene is TRBJ2-4, the V gene TRBV9, with 9 bases identical to TRBD1. V lost 4 bases and J lost 3; bases outside the gene matches: 8. The CDR3 is made up of 16 amino acids. Germline CDR1 is SGDLS and CDR2 is YYNGEE.

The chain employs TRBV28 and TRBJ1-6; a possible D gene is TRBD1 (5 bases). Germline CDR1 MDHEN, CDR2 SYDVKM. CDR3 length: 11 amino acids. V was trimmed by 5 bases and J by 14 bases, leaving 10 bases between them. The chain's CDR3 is CASSPDITLHF. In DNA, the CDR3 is TGTGCCAGCAGTCCGGACATCACCCTCCACTTT.

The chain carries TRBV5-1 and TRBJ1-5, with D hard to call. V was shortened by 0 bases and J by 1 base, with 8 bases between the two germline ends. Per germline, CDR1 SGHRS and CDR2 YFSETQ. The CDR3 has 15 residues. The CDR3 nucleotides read TGCGCCAGCAGCTTGGGCGGCGTGAGCAATCAGCCCCAGCATTTT. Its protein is CASSLGGVSNQPQHF.

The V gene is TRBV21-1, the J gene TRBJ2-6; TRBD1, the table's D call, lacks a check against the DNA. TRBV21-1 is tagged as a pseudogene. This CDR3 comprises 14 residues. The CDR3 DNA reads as TGTGCCAGCAGCAAAGAGGGGGGGGCCAACGTCCTGACTTTC. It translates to CASSKEGGANVLTF.

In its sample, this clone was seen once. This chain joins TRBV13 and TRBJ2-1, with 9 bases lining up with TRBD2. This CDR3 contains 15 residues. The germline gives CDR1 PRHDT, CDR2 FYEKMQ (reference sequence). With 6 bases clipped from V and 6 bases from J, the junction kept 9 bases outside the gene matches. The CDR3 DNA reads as TGTGCCAGCAGACCAGCGGGGGGCCTAGTCAATGAGCAGTTCTTC. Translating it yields CASRPAGGLVNEQFF. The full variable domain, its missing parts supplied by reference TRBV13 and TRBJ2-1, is AAGVIQSPRHLIKEKRETATLKCYPIPRHDTVYWYQQGPGQDPQFLISFYEKMQSDKGSIPDRFSAQQFSDYHSELNMSSLELGDSALYFCASRPAGGLVNEQFFGPGTRLTVL.

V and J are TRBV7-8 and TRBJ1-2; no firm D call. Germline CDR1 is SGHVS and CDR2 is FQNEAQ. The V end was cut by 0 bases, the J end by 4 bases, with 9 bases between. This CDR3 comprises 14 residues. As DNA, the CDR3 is TGTGCCAGCAGCTTAGCGTCGGGTTCCTATGGCTACACCTTC. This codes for CASSLASGSYGYTF.

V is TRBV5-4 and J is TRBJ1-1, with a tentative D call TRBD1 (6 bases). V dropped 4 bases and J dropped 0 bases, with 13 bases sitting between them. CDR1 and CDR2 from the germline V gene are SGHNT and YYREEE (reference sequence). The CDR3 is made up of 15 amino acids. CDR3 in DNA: TGTGCCAGCAGCCTACTCGACAGGTTGAACACTGAAGCTTTCTTT. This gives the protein CASSLLDRLNTEAFF.

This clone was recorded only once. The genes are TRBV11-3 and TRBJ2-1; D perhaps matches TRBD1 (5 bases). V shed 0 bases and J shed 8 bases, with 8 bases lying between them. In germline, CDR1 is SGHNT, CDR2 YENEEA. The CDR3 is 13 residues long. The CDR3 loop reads CASSLDRDHEQFF. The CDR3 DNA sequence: TGTGCCAGCAGCTTAGACAGGGATCATGAGCAGTTCTTC.

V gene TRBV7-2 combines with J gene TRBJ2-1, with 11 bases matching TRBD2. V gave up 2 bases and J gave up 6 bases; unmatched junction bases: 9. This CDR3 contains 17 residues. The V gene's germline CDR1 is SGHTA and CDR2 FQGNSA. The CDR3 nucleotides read TGTGCCAGCAGCTTACGACCGACTAGCGGGAAAGGCAATGAGCAGTTCTTC. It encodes CASSLRPTSGKGNEQFF.

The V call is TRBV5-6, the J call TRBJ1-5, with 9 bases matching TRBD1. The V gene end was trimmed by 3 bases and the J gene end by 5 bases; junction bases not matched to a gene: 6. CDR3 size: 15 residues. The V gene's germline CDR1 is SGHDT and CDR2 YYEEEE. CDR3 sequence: CASSWGTGKYQPQHF. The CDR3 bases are TGTGCCAGCAGCTGGGGGACAGGGAAGTATCAGCCCCAGCATTTT.